Given below is one T cell receptor (beta chain) in context. The antigen remains undetermined. These data belong to a study of T cell responses to AZD1222 COVID-19 vaccine. Trimming left V 5 bases short and J 0 bases short, with 14 bases between. There are 15 residues in the CDR3. The germline V gene encodes CDR1 SGHTA and CDR2 FQGNSA. Study conclusions and caveats: With dominance at 160-218 and 743-854, vaccine-associated CD4 TCRs spanned spike.

Data came from immunoSEQ multiplex PCR; TCRdb stores just in-frame clones and leaves some out. The sample yields roughly 84,000 clones, 80% to 90% seen once. This TCR derives from an adult who received the AZD1222 COVID-19 vaccine. Sequenced material: peripheral blood, taken 28 days after the second AZD1222 dose. The chain employs TRBV7-2 and TRBJ2-7; D is perhaps TRBD2 (6 bases). The CDR3 region is CASSPQLAYSYEQYF. The DNA for the CDR3 is TGTGCCAGCAGCCCACAACTAGCTTACTCCTACGAGCAGTACTTC. The entire variable domain, with the rest obtained from reference TRBV7-2 and TRBJ2-7, is as follows: GAGVSQSPSNKVTEKGKDVELRCDPISGHTALYWYRQSLGQGLEFLIYFQGNSAPDKSGLPSDRFSAERTGGSVSTLTIQRTQQEDSAVYLCASSPQLAYSYEQYFGPGTRLTVT.